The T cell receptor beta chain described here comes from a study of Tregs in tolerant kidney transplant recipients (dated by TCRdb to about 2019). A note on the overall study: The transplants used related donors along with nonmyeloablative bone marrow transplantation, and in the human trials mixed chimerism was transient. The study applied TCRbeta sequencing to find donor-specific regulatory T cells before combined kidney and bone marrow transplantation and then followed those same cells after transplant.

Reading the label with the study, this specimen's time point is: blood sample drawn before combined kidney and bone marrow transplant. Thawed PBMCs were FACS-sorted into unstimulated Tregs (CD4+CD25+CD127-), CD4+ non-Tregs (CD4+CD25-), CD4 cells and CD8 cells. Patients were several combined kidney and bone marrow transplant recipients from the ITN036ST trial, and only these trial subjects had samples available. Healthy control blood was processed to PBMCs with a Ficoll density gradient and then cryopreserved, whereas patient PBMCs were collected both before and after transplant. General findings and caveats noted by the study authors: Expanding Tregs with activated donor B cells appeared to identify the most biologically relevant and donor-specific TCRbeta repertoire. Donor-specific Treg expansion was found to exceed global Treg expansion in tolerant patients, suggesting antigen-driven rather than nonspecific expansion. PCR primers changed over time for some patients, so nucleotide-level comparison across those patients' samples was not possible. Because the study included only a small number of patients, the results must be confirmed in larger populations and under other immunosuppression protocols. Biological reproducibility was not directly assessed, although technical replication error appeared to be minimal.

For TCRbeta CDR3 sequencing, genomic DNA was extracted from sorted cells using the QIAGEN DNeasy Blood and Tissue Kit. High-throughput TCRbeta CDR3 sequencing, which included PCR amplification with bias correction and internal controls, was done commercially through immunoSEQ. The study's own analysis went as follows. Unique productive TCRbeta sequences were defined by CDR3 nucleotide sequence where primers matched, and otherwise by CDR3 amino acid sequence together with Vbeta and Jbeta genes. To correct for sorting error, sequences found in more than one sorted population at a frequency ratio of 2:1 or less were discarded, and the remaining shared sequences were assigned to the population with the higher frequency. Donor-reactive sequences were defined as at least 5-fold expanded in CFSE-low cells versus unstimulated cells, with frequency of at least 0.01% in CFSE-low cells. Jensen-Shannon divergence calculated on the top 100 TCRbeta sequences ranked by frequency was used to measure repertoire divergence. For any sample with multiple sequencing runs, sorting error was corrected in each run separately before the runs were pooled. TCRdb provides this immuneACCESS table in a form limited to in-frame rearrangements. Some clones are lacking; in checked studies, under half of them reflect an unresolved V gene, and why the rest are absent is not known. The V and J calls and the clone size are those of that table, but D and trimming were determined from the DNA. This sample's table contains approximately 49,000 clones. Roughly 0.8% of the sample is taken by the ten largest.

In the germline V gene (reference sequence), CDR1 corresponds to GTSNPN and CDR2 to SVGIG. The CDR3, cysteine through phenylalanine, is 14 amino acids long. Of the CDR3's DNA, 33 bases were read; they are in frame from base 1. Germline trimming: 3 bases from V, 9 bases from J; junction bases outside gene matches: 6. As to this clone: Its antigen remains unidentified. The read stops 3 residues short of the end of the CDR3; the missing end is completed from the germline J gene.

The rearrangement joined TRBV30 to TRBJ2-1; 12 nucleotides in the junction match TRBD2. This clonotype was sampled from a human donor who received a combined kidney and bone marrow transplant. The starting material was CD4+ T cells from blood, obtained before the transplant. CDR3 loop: CAWRGLAGTGEQFF. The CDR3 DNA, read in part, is TGTGCCTGGAGAGGACTAGCGGGAACGGGTGAG. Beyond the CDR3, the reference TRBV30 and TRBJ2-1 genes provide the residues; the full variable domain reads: SQTIHQWPATLVQPVGSPLSLECTVEGTSNPNLYWYRQAAGRGLQLLFYSVGIGQISSEVPQNLSASRPQDRQFILSSKKLLLSDSGFYLCAWRGLAGTGEQFFGPGTRLTVL.